The T cell receptor (beta chain) described here comes from a study of blood T cell repertoires in COVID-19. Across the whole study: Sources were T cells, B-cell-depleted T cells, or PBMCs; the material itself was cDNA or gDNA.

In the authors' methods: How many nucleated cells were present was estimated from reference gene primer amplification. Libraries were prepared by immunoSEQ multiplex PCR; TCRdb keeps only in-frame clonotypes and omits some of them. The DNA gave D and trimming, while V, J and clone size come from that table. The table has roughly 200,000 clones, more than 70% seen once. The CDR3 loop spans 14 amino acids. V was cut by 0 bases and J by 11 bases, with 16 bases left in between. Germline loops: CDR1 MNHEY, CDR2 SVGAGI. The specimen sequenced was peripheral blood. The source of this sequence is an elderly woman with active or convalescent COVID-19. This chain uses TRBV6-5 with TRBJ1-1; no firm D call. Here the CDR3 DNA reads TGTGCCAGCAGTTACTCCGGAACAGCGGGTCGGGCTTTCTTT. Protein sequence: CASSYSGTAGRAFF.